Sequencing of this T cell receptor (beta chain) was carried out in a study of blood T cell repertoires in COVID-19. Produced via immunoSEQ multiplex PCR; TCRdb's table is partial and in-frame only. The profile shows under 150,000 clones, roughly 84% of them singletons. CDR1 GTSNPN and CDR2 SVGIG come from the germline V gene (reference sequence). Trimming stripped 2 bases from V and 0 bases from J, with 5 bases between. The CDR3 covers 13 residues. The chain combines TRBV30 with TRBJ2-1; D uncertain. Sequenced input: PBMCs or T cells enriched from blood (not recorded which). This TCR was recovered from a man aged 40-50 years with acute COVID-19. In DNA, the CDR3 is TGTGCCTGGAGTCCTTACTCCTACAATGAGCAGTTCTTC. Residues: CAWSPYSYNEQFF.